Below are 23 T cell receptor beta chains sequenced from a single sample in a study of cytomegalovirus exposure and HLA in healthy donors. Only in-frame clones appear in the TCRdb table, and some are missing; sequencing was by immunoSEQ multiplex PCR. The sample yields approximately 150,000 clones, more than 75% seen once. Sequencing was performed on PBMCs. All receptors come from a woman younger than 45 in good health and CMV-seronegative.

This clone was seen only once. J is TRBJ2-1 and V is TRBV5-1; the match to TRBD2 covers 8 bases. The CDR3 has 15 amino acids. Per the germline V gene, CDR1 is SGHRS and CDR2 is YFSETQ. V lost 4 bases and J lost 1; bases outside the gene matches: 4. The CDR3 nucleotides read TGCGCCAGCAGCACGGTAGCGGGATCCTACAATGAGCAGTTCTTC. This gives the protein CASSTVAGSYNEQFF.

The chain has TRBV5-6 and TRBJ2-5; 14 nucleotides match TRBD2. Trimming at V came to 2 bases and at J to 5 bases, leaving 2 bases not matched to a gene. Germline loops: CDR1 SGHDT, CDR2 YYEEEE. The CDR3 runs to 15 residues. The CDR3 DNA reads TGTGCCAGCAGCTTCCGACTAGCGGGGGGGGAGACCCAGTACTTC. Its translation is CASSFRLAGGETQYF.

This clone was seen just once. The chain uses TRBV10-3 and TRBJ2-2; 9 bases match TRBD2. Germline V gene data show CDR1 as ENHRY and CDR2 as SYGVKD. The length of the CDR3 is 18 residues. V lost 0 bases and J lost 6; bases outside the gene matches: 11. The CDR3 here is CAISESGGGASFSGELFF. The CDR3 DNA reads as TGTGCCATCAGTGAGTCAGGCGGGGGGGCCTCATTTTCCGGGGAGCTGTTTTTT.

The V gene is TRBV10-2, the J gene TRBJ2-5, with D tentatively TRBD1 (5 bases). This CDR3 comprises 15 residues. Germline CDR1 and CDR2: WSHSY and SAAADI. The V gene lost 5 bases and the J gene lost 3 bases, with 16 bases spanning the gap. CDR3 protein: CASSTPAQGKETQYF. DNA for the CDR3: TGCGCCAGCAGTACCCCGGCGCAGGGAAAAGAGACCCAGTACTTC.

The V call is TRBV7-9, the J call TRBJ1-1, with D perhaps matching TRBD1 (5 bases). The germline CDR1 and CDR2 sequences are SEHNR and FQNEAQ (reference sequence). V gave up 5 bases and J gave up 2 bases, with 12 bases separating them. This CDR3 is 14 amino acids long. CDR3 bases: TGTGCCAGCAGCCTGGGGGGTGATAACACTGAAGCTTTCTTT. This translates into CASSLGGDNTEAFF.

J is TRBJ2-5 and V is TRBV7-2, with D tentatively TRBD2 (6 bases). Trimming pared 4 bases from V and 0 bases from J, leaving 9 bases between. The CDR3 sequence is 14 residues long. Germline lookup yields CDR1 SGHTA and CDR2 FQGNSA. The CDR3 region is CASSWGLYQETQYF. In DNA form, the CDR3 reads TGTGCCAGCAGCTGGGGACTGTACCAAGAGACCCAGTACTTC.

The J gene is TRBJ2-5, the V gene TRBV4-1, with D maybe TRBD1 (5 bases). The CDR3 runs to 16 residues. Germline V gives CDR1 MGHRA, CDR2 YSYEKL. V lost 2 bases to trimming and J lost 0 bases, with 13 bases between them. As DNA, the CDR3 is TGCGCCAGCAGCCAAAACCCTAGGGGCCACCAAGAGACCCAGTACTTC. Its translation: CASSQNPRGHQETQYF.

The chain is built from TRBV5-6 and TRBJ2-3; a weak D match, TRBD2 (5 bases). There are 15 residues in the CDR3. From germline, CDR1 is SGHDT and CDR2 YYEEEE. The V end was cut by 5 bases, the J end by 0 bases, with 13 bases between. CDR3 loop: CASRQRLTSTDTQYF. DNA of the CDR3: TGTGCCAGCAGACAGAGACTAACTAGCACAGATACGCAGTATTTT.

The chain couples TRBV27 to TRBJ1-3; unclear D gene. Germline loops: CDR1 MNHEY, CDR2 SMNVEV (reference sequence). The CDR3 is made up of 16 amino acids. Trimming pared 2 bases from V and 0 bases from J, leaving 11 bases between. As DNA, the CDR3 is TGTGCCAGCAGTTTACGGGGATTTGACTCTGGAAACACCATATATTTT. Its translation is CASSLRGFDSGNTIYF.

The chain uses TRBV10-1 and TRBJ2-1; TRBD2 might be the D (5 bases). Looked up from germline, CDR1 is WNHNN and CDR2 is SYGVQD (reference sequence). The CDR3 loop spans 17 amino acids. V was shortened by 6 bases and J by 3 bases, with 21 bases between the two germline ends. The CDR3 DNA is TGCGCCAGCAGCGGGCAGATGCCGAACCGGGACTACAATGAGCAGTTCTTC. Translation: CASSGQMPNRDYNEQFF.

CDR3 in DNA: TGTGCCAGCAGTCTGGTCCCGGGACAGGGGCCGAGTTCAGATACGCAGTATTTT. Its protein is CASSLVPGQGPSSDTQYF. The chain has TRBV27 and TRBJ2-3; TRBD1 agrees at 10 bases. V was clipped by 5 bases and J by 4 bases; unmatched bases: 15. The CDR3 covers 18 residues. Germline V lookup: CDR1 MNHEY, CDR2 SMNVEV (reference sequence).

This chain connects TRBV2 to TRBJ1-1, with TRBD1 matching 8 bases. This CDR3 is built from 17 residues. From germline, CDR1 is SNHLY and CDR2 FYNNEI. V lost 4 bases to trimming and J lost 0 bases; unmatched junction nucleotides: 10. CDR3 in amino acids: CASSAGAGGLMNTEAFF. The CDR3 nucleotides read TGTGCCAGCAGTGCGGGGGCAGGGGGCCTTATGAACACTGAAGCTTTCTTT.

The chain joins TRBV7-8 to TRBJ1-1; unclear D gene. Trimming shortened V by 2 bases and J by 0 bases, and 7 bases separated the two germline ends. The CDR3 spans 14 residues. Germline V gene lookup returns CDR1 SGHVS and CDR2 FQNEAQ. CDR3 sequence (DNA): TGTGCCAGCAGCTTACAACAATTGAACACTGAAGCTTTCTTT. Its translation: CASSLQQLNTEAFF.

V and J are TRBV6-1 and TRBJ2-7, with 9 positions matching TRBD1. Germline V CDR1 and CDR2: MNHNS, SASEGT. The CDR3 is 16 amino acids. The V gene end was trimmed by 4 bases and the J gene end by 1 base; junction bases not matched to a gene: 8. The CDR3 is CASSGFHRGLSYEQYF. The CDR3 coding sequence is TGTGCCAGCAGTGGATTCCACAGGGGGCTTTCCTACGAGCAGTACTTC.

The chain is built from TRBV6-1 and TRBJ2-4; perhaps TRBD1 as D (5 bases). The germline V and J ends were trimmed by 3 bases and 1 base, with 16 bases remaining between them. The germline gives CDR1 MNHNS, CDR2 SASEGT. This CDR3 is 17 amino acids long. The CDR3 DNA reads TGTGCCAGCAGTGATTGGGGCAGGGCGGTGGCCAAAAACATTCAGTACTTC. Translated, it gives CASSDWGRAVAKNIQYF.

V gene TRBV15 combines with J gene TRBJ2-7; TRBD1 matches 8 bases. Germline V gene lookup returns CDR1 LNHNV and CDR2 YYDKDF (reference sequence). With V trimmed by 1 base and J by 2 bases, 4 bases remained unmatched. The CDR3 is 15 amino acids. CDR3 residues: CATSRGGTGTYEQYF. CDR3 DNA sequence: TGTGCCACCAGCAGAGGAGGGACAGGCACCTACGAGCAGTACTTC.

This clone appeared a few times. The chain couples TRBV30 to TRBJ1-4, with D unresolved. Per germline, CDR1 GTSNPN and CDR2 SVGIG (reference sequence). This CDR3 region has 14 residues. Trimming removed 0 bases at V and 5 bases at J, with 10 bases between. CDR3 coding DNA: TGTGCCTGGAGTGTACAGCCAAAGAATGAAAAACTGTTTTTT. Translating gives CAWSVQPKNEKLFF.

There are a few counts of this clone. The rearrangement uses TRBV6-1 and TRBJ1-6; TRBD1 aligns across 10 bases. From germline, CDR1 is MNHNS and CDR2 SASEGT. CDR3 length equals 16 residues. Trimming removed 2 bases from V and 10 bases from J; junction bases left unmatched: 8. The CDR3 nucleotides read TGTGCCAGCAGTGAACCGGACAGGGGGGGTTTCTCACCCCTCCACTTT. This gives the protein CASSEPDRGGFSPLHF.

The count of this clone is one. This sequence joins TRBV11-2 and TRBJ2-3; TRBD2 matches 8 bases. Trimming at V came to 7 bases and at J to 4 bases, leaving 13 bases not matched to a gene. Per the germline V gene, CDR1 is SGHAT and CDR2 is FQNNGV. This CDR3 region has 16 residues. Here the CDR3 DNA reads TGTGCCAGCATTGCCTGGGGAGCGGGGGTCCCAGATACGCAGTATTTT. Its translation is CASIAWGAGVPDTQYF.

This clone was picked up one time. V gene TRBV7-9 combines with J gene TRBJ2-7, with D unclear. Trimming removed 2 bases at V and 2 bases at J, with 4 bases between. Germline V lookup: CDR1 SEHNR, CDR2 FQNEAQ (reference sequence). CDR3 length: 12 residues. As DNA, the CDR3 is TGTGCCAGCAGCTTACTACCCTACGAGCAGTACTTC. This encodes CASSLLPYEQYF.

This clone was seen more than once but under ten times. The chain links TRBV5-5 to TRBJ1-2; 9 bases agree with TRBD1. The V gene end was trimmed by 4 bases and the J gene end by 4 bases; junction bases not matched to a gene: 11. From germline, CDR1 is SGHKS and CDR2 YYEKEE (reference sequence). The CDR3 sequence is 16 residues long. CDR3 sequence reads: CASSPSGTGTRYGYTF. The DNA for the CDR3 is TGTGCCAGCAGCCCGTCGGGGACAGGGACACGCTATGGCTACACCTTC.

This chain links TRBV11-2 with TRBJ2-5, with 12 bases matching TRBD2. V lost 2 bases to trimming and J lost 6 bases; unmatched junction nucleotides: 7. This CDR3 is 16 amino acids long. Germline V gene lookup returns CDR1 SGHAT and CDR2 FQNNGV. CDR3 in DNA: TGTGCCAGCAGCTTAAGGGCTAGCGGGGGGGCCCAGACCCAGTACTTC. It encodes CASSLRASGGAQTQYF.

The chain uses TRBV7-9 and TRBJ1-6; 7 bases agree with TRBD1. This CDR3 is built from 12 residues. Germline V lookup: CDR1 SEHNR, CDR2 FQNEAQ (reference sequence). With V trimmed by 5 bases and J by 14 bases, 6 bases remained unmatched. Here the CDR3 DNA reads TGTGCCAGCAGCCCGACAGGGCCATCCCTCCACTTT. It yields the protein CASSPTGPSLHF. Drawing the rest from reference TRBV7-9 and TRBJ1-6, the complete variable domain is DTGVSQNPRHKITKRGQNVTFRCDPISEHNRLYWYRQTLGQGPEFLTYFQNEAQLEKSRLLSDRFSAERPKGSFSTLEIQRTEQGDSAMYLCASSPTGPSLHFGNGTRLTVT.